This T cell receptor (beta chain) was documented in a study of OX40 agonist ivuxolimab in advanced cancers. Study findings and constraints: Relative to CD4+, CD8+ T cells held more expanded clones on average.

Concerning this clone itself: Antigen specificity is unknown.

Some clones are missing from TCRdb's copy, which holds only in-frame ones; the method was immunoSEQ multiplex PCR. The sample records about 17,000 clones, roughly 84% being singletons. Autoimmune disease history or systemic immunosuppression meant exclusion. J lost 0 bases, V lost 0 bases, and 2 bases had no gene match. Per the germline V gene, CDR1 is SGHRS and CDR2 is YFSETQ. The CDR3 extends over 15 amino acids. The sequencing used CD4+ or CD8+ T cells sorted from blood, collected in a trial of the OX40 agonist ivuxolimab. The rearrangement links TRBV5-1 to TRBJ2-7; 8 bases align to TRBD2. The receptor comes from an adult with an advanced solid tumor such as melanoma, head and neck, liver or kidney cancer. This CDR3 is CASSLVGGGSYEQYF. The CDR3 DNA reads TGCGCCAGCAGCTTGGTCGGGGGGGGCTCCTACGAGCAGTACTTC.